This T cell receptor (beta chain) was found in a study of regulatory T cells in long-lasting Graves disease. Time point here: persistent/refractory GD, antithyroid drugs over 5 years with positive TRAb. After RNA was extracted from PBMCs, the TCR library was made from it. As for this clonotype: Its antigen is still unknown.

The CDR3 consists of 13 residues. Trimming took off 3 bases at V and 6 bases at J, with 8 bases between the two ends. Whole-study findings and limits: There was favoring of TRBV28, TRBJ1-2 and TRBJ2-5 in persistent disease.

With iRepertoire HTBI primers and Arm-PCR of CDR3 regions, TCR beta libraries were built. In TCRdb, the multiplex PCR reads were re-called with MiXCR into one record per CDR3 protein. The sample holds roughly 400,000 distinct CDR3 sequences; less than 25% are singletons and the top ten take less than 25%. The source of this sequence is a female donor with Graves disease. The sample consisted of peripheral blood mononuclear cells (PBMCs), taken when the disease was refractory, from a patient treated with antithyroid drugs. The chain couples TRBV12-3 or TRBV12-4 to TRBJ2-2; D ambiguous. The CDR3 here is CASSLYNSGELFF. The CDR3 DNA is TGTGCCAGCAGTTTGTACAATTCCGGGGAGCTGTTTTTT.